The 9 T cell receptor beta chains below were found in one sample sequenced in a study of technical replicates of blood from several donors. Here immunoSEQ multiplex PCR was the method, and the copy in TCRdb shows in-frame clones only, minus some. The sample has around 69,000 clones, around 89% seen once. The sequenced material came from PBMCs. The receptors stem from a human donor in good health. Some clones in this sample may be carry-over from other donors' samples.

The V and J genes are TRBV18 and TRBJ2-7, with 7 bases that match TRBD2. CDR3 length equals 15 residues. Trimming cost V 1 base and J 0 bases; bases outside gene matches: 3. From germline, CDR1 is KGHSH and CDR2 LQKENI. The chain's CDR3 is CASSPQAGTSYEQYF. The CDR3 DNA follows: TGTGCCAGCTCACCACAAGCGGGGACCTCCTACGAGCAGTACTTC.

As regards this clone: The sample contains more than one DNA sequence encoding this CDR3. The chain has TRBV19 and TRBJ1-2; D ambiguous. V lost 1 base to trimming and J lost 8 bases, with 11 bases between them. The CDR3 loop spans 13 amino acids. Germline V gene sequence: CDR1 LNHDA, CDR2 SQIVND (reference sequence). CDR3 sequence (DNA): TGTGCCAGTAGTATAGCTGGAGCTGGGGGCTACACCTTC. Amino acid sequence: CASSIAGAGGYTF.

This clone came up once. V usage is TRBV5-1 and J usage is TRBJ2-5; 7 nucleotides match TRBD2. Germline CDR1 and CDR2: SGHRS and YFSETQ. The CDR3 has 14 amino acids. The junction had 8 bases not matched to a gene; V was cut back by 4 bases and J by 5 bases. The CDR3 region is CASSPPGLVETQYF. The CDR3 nucleotides are TGCGCCAGCAGCCCCCCTGGACTAGTTGAGACCCAGTACTTC.

The J gene is TRBJ2-7, the V gene TRBV7-2, with D perhaps matching TRBD2 (6 bases). The V gene lost 0 bases and the J gene lost 5 bases, with 14 bases spanning the gap. Germline CDR1 reads SGHTA; CDR2 reads FQGNSA. The CDR3 consists of 15 residues. The CDR3 DNA reads TGTGCCAGCAGCTTAGCCTCCGGGACTTTGCACGAGCAGTACTTC. Its protein is CASSLASGTLHEQYF.

This chain joins TRBV5-6 and TRBJ2-3; 10 nucleotides align to TRBD2. CDR1 and CDR2 (germline): SGHDT, YYEEEE. The CDR3 loop spans 18 amino acids. V lost 1 base to trimming and J lost 4 bases; unmatched junction nucleotides: 12. The CDR3, as DNA: TGTGCCAGCAGCTTGAGATTTGTGGCTAGCGGGGGTGCAGATACGCAGTATTTT. It yields the protein CASSLRFVASGGADTQYF.

The rearrangement uses TRBV28 and TRBJ2-7; 9 nucleotides agree with TRBD1. Germline trimming cut 4 bases from V and 3 bases from J; bases unmatched to any gene: 10. Germline CDR1 and CDR2: MDHEN and SYDVKM. This CDR3 comprises 16 residues. Written as DNA, the CDR3 is TGTGCCAGCAGTTCTCCCGGGACAGGGAAGATCTACGAGCAGTACTTC. This encodes CASSSPGTGKIYEQYF.

This chain connects TRBV5-1 to TRBJ2-7, with D possibly being TRBD2 (5 bases). Germline loops: CDR1 SGHRS, CDR2 YFSETQ. V gave up 5 bases and J gave up 4 bases, with 13 bases separating them. The CDR3 has 13 residues. The CDR3 DNA is TGCGCCAGCAGGGGCTCGGGGTTATACGAGCAGTACTTC. This sequence encodes CASRGSGLYEQYF.

This chain connects TRBV7-2 to TRBJ2-5, with a weak D call TRBD2 (6 bases). Trimming removed 7 bases at V and 1 base at J, with 13 bases between. The CDR3 is made up of 14 amino acids. Per germline, CDR1 SGHTA and CDR2 FQGNSA. CDR3 sequence reads: CASTWDWSQETQYF. The CDR3 nucleotides read TGTGCCAGCACATGGGACTGGTCCCAAGAGACCCAGTACTTC.

There are a few counts of this clone. Here the CDR3 reads CASKDSAGSPLHF. The CDR3 bases are TGTGCCAGCAAGGATTCGGCGGGTTCACCCCTCCACTTT. The V call is TRBV5-4, the J call TRBJ1-6, with D hard to call. The CDR3 extends over 13 amino acids. CDR1 is SGHNT and CDR2 is YYREEE in the germline V gene (reference sequence). V lost 6 bases to trimming and J lost 9 bases, with 13 bases between them. Full variable domain (remainder filled in from reference TRBV5-4 and TRBJ1-6): ETGVTQSPTHLIKTRGQQVTLRCSSQSGHNTVSWYQQALGQGPQFIFQYYREEENGRGNFPPRFSGLQFPNYSSELNVNALELDDSALYLCASKDSAGSPLHFGNGTRLTVT.